A few counts support the clone carrying this TCR beta chain. These data are taken from a study of shared clonotypes between healthy human individuals. CDR1 GTSNPN and CDR2 SVGIG come from the germline V gene (reference sequence). The germline V and J ends were trimmed by 0 bases and 9 bases, with 11 bases remaining between them. This CDR3 contains 12 residues. TCRdb's copy holds only in-frame clones and misses some; the assay was immunoSEQ multiplex PCR. In the table there are fewer than 3 million clones, 92% of which are singletons. The source of this sequence is a man younger than 35 in good health. Some clones in this sample may be carry-over from other donors' samples. The genes are TRBV30 and TRBJ1-1, with D perhaps matching TRBD1 (6 bases). Material for sequencing was naive CD4+ T cells from PBMCs. Documented subset: CD45RA+ positively selected. CDR3 DNA sequence: TGTGCCTGGAGTGTACAGGGCAGTAAAGCTTTCTTT. It translates to CAWSVQGSKAFF.